This T cell receptor (beta chain) was captured by sequencing in a study of cytomegalovirus exposure and HLA in healthy donors. Study as a whole: There were around 100 million unique TCR beta sequences, drawn from some 180 million T cells, in an earlier analysis. The Caucasian-associated ancestry cluster held less than 85% of roughly 400 genotyped donors. Study-level points and caveats: Highly shared variants forming one cluster were likely a sequencing artifact. Presence/absence results assume similar sequencing depth per donor, which may not hold.

This clone was counted once. Its cognate antigen is unknown. PCR primers comprised 60 Vbeta and 13 Jbeta primers. TCRdb's copy holds only in-frame clones and misses some; the assay was immunoSEQ multiplex PCR. The sample lists over 150,000 clones, 70% to 80% seen once, with 2.9% in the top ten. With 6 bases clipped from V and 4 bases from J, the junction kept 6 bases outside the gene matches. CDR3 length equals 15 residues. Germline-derived CDR1 and CDR2 are LNHDA and SQIVND (reference sequence). The chain uses TRBV19 and TRBJ2-1, with 10 bases lining up with TRBD2. The sequenced material came from PBMCs. The clonotype originates from a male donor in good health and CMV-seronegative. DNA for the CDR3: TGTGCCAGTAGGATTAGCGGGGGGACTTACAATGAGCAGTTCTTC. Translating it yields CASRISGGTYNEQFF.